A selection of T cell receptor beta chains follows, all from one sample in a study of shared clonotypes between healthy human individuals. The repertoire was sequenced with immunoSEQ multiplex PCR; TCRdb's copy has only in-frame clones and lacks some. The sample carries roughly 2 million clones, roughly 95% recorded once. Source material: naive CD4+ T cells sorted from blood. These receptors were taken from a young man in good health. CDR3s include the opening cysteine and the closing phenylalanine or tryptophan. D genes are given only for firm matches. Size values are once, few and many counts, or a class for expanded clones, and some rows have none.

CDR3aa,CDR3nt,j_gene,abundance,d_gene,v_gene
CASSLGLQGINQPQHF,TGTGCCAGCAGCCTGGGGCTACAGGGAATCAATCAGCCCCAGCATTTT,TRBJ1-5,once,.,TRBV7-9
CASSSKGLAGELSTDTQYF,TGCGCCAGCAGCTCAAAGGGACTAGCGGGGGAGCTTAGCACAGATACGCAGTATTTT,TRBJ2-3,.,TRBD2,TRBV5-1
CASSRGQDAYEQYF,TGTGCCAGCAGCCGCGGACAGGATGCCTACGAGCAGTACTTC,TRBJ2-7,.,TRBD1,TRBV7-6
CASSNGPGNTEAFF,TGTGCCAGCAGTAACGGGCCGGGGAACACTGAAGCTTTCTTT,TRBJ1-1,once,.,TRBV2
CASTRSTANTEAFF,TGTGCCAGCACCCGATCGACCGCGAACACTGAAGCTTTCTTT,TRBJ1-1,.,.,TRBV19
CASSLVKGGRNSPLHF,TGTGCCAGCAGTTTAGTGAAGGGCGGGAGAAATTCACCCCTCCACTTT,TRBJ1-6,.,.,TRBV28
CASRYSRGLAGGTDTQYF,TGTGCCAGCAGATACTCGAGGGGACTAGCGGGAGGAACAGATACGCAGTATTTT,TRBJ2-3,.,TRBD2,TRBV2
CASYTGLAGHEQYF,TGTGCCAGCTACACGGGACTAGCGGGACACGAGCAGTACTTC,TRBJ2-7,.,TRBD2,TRBV6-6
CASGQGANVLTF,TGTGCCAGCGGGCAGGGGGCCAACGTCCTGACTTTC,TRBJ2-6,.,.,TRBV6-5
CASSSGTASNQPQHF,TGTGCCAGCAGTTCCGGGACAGCCAGCAATCAGCCCCAGCATTTT,TRBJ1-5,.,TRBD1,TRBV27
CASSPSGRMTDTQYF,TGTGCCAGCAGCCCTAGCGGGAGGATGACAGATACGCAGTATTTT,TRBJ2-3,.,TRBD2,TRBV7-2
CASSAGSQLAGISTDTQYF,TGTGCCAGCAGTGCCGGGAGCCAATTAGCGGGCATAAGCACAGATACGCAGTATTTT,TRBJ2-3,.,TRBD2,TRBV6-1
CASSTHQGTSTYGYTF,TGTGCCAGCAGCACCCATCAGGGAACTTCAACCTATGGCTACACCTTC,TRBJ1-2,.,.,TRBV5-6
CASRSQGAVSPLHF,TGTGCCAGCAGATCACAGGGGGCGGTTTCACCCCTCCACTTT,TRBJ1-6,.,TRBD1,TRBV27
CASSLEPEANYGYTF,TGTGCCAGCAGCTTAGAGCCTGAAGCTAACTATGGCTACACCTTC,TRBJ1-2,.,.,TRBV9
CASSSSLGLEGTGELFF,TGTGCCAGCAGCTCCAGCCTCGGACTAGAAGGAACCGGGGAGCTGTTTTTT,TRBJ2-2,.,TRBD2,TRBV7-9
CASSPSTGVFSGANVLTF,TGTGCCAGCTCACCAAGTACAGGGGTTTTCTCTGGGGCCAACGTCCTGACTTTC,TRBJ2-6,.,TRBD1,TRBV18
CASSLGLAGVTDTQYF,TGCGCCAGCAGCTTGGGACTAGCGGGAGTGACAGATACGCAGTATTTT,TRBJ2-3,.,TRBD2,TRBV5-1
CASSPGGVETQYF,TGTGCCAGCAGTCCCGGGGGGGTGGAGACCCAGTACTTC,TRBJ2-5,.,TRBD2,TRBV5-6
CASSTRQDTEAFF,TGTGCCAGCAGCACGCGACAGGACACTGAAGCTTTCTTT,TRBJ1-1,.,.,TRBV7-2
CASSLSGTGRGGYTF,TGTGCCAGCAGCTTAAGCGGGACAGGGAGGGGTGGCTACACCTTC,TRBJ1-2,.,TRBD1,TRBV7-9
CASSPERSGNTIYF,TGTGCCAGCTCTCCAGAGCGATCTGGAAACACCATATATTTT,TRBJ1-3,.,.,TRBV18
CASSRALNEKLFF,TGTGCCAGCAGTCGGGCCCTTAATGAAAAACTGTTTTTT,TRBJ1-4,.,.,TRBV4-2
CAISEPSPPLQVAEQYF,TGTGCCATCAGTGAGCCGAGCCCCCCGTTACAGGTGGCCGAGCAGTACTTC,TRBJ2-7,.,.,TRBV10-3
CASSLDRETEAFF,TGTGCCAGCTCTTTGGACAGGGAGACTGAAGCTTTCTTT,TRBJ1-1,.,TRBD1,TRBV18
CASSTGTPYGYTF,TGTGCCAGCAGTACCGGGACACCTTATGGCTACACCTTC,TRBJ1-2,.,.,TRBV28
CASSIGGTWDYGYTF,TGTGCCAGCAGCATTGGGGGGACGTGGGACTATGGCTACACCTTC,TRBJ1-2,few,.,TRBV5-4
CASSLGTAQAQYF,TGTGCCAGCTCACTTGGGACGGCCCAGGCCCAGTACTTC,TRBJ2-5,.,.,TRBV18
CASNQRGGTSPLHF,TGTGCCAGCAACCAAAGGGGTGGTACGTCACCCCTCCACTTT,TRBJ1-6,.,.,TRBV28
CASSLGFSGEQYF,TGCGCCAGCAGCCTTGGGTTTTCGGGAGAGCAGTACTTC,TRBJ2-7,.,.,TRBV4-3
CASSLLGENYGYTF,TGTGCCAGCAGTTTATTGGGGGAGAACTATGGCTACACCTTC,TRBJ1-2,.,.,TRBV27
CSARIEEQYF,TGCAGTGCTAGAATTGAGGAGCAGTACTTC,TRBJ2-7,.,.,TRBV20-1
CASSQPGTSGGYEQYF,TGTGCCAGCAGCCAGCCCGGGACTAGCGGCGGTTACGAGCAGTACTTC,TRBJ2-7,.,TRBD2,TRBV5-4
CASGFTGTSSPGELFF,TGTGCTAGTGGATTTACCGGGACTAGCTCTCCCGGGGAGCTGTTTTTT,TRBJ2-2,.,TRBD2,TRBV12-5
CASRQGNTEAFF,TGTGCCAGCCGACAGGGGAACACTGAAGCTTTCTTT,TRBJ1-1,.,TRBD1,TRBV6-5
CASSQEGQGVRTQYF,TGCGCCAGCAGCCAAGAGGGACAGGGGGTTCGGACCCAGTACTTC,TRBJ2-5,.,TRBD1,TRBV4-1
CASSLEGQYEQYF,TGTGCCAGCAGTCTGGAGGGGCAATACGAGCAGTACTTC,TRBJ2-7,.,.,TRBV6-6
CASSLKGQGMNTEAFF,TGTGCCAGCAGCTTAAAGGGACAGGGGATGAACACTGAAGCTTTCTTT,TRBJ1-1,.,TRBD1,TRBV7-9
CASSLVGNQPQHF,TGTGCCAGCAGCTTAGTGGGAAATCAGCCCCAGCATTTT,TRBJ1-5,.,.,TRBV7-9
CASSSGQGPNQPQHF,TGTGCCAGCAGTTCCGGACAGGGCCCCAATCAGCCCCAGCATTTT,TRBJ1-5,.,TRBD1,TRBV6-6